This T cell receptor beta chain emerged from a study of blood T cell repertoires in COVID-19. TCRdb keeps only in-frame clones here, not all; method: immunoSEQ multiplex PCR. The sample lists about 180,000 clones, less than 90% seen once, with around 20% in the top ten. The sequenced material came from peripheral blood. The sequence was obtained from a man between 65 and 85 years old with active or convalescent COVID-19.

CDR3 in amino acids: CASSPRTGMGYTF. The CDR3 nucleotides are TGTGCCAGTAGTCCCCGGACAGGGATGGGCTACACCTTC. This chain connects TRBV19 to TRBJ1-2; 8 bases match TRBD1. The junction had 7 bases not matched to a gene; V was cut back by 5 bases and J by 8 bases. Per the germline V gene, CDR1 is LNHDA and CDR2 is SQIVND (reference sequence). The CDR3 is 13 residues long.